One sample yielded the 16 T cell receptor beta chains listed below, sequenced in a study of CD8 T cells in Susac syndrome. Random hexamers were used to reverse transcribe an amount of roughly 0.45 to 1 ug RNA. Via MiXCR, TCRdb re-called the immunoSEQ multiplex PCR reads, giving one row per CDR3 protein. The sample carries around 300,000 distinct CDR3 sequences, 70% to 90% recorded once. Material for sequencing was CD8+ T cells from PBMCs. All receptors derive from a human donor with multiple sclerosis.

V usage is TRBV18 and J usage is TRBJ2-1; D unclear. CDR1 is KGHSH and CDR2 is LQKENI in the germline V gene. Trimming took 3 bases from V and 9 from J, leaving 0 bases between them. CDR3 length: 9 residues. CDR3 region: CASSPEQFF. The CDR3 nucleotides are TGTGCCAGCTCACCTGAGCAGTTCTTC.

The V and J genes are TRBV11-2 and TRBJ1-1; TRBD1 is a possible D gene (6 bases). Trimming left V 5 bases short and J 7 bases short, with 11 bases between. Looked up from germline, CDR1 is SGHAT and CDR2 is FQNNGV. There are 12 residues in the CDR3. The CDR3 DNA follows: TGTGCCAGCAGCCGCAGGGGTCTTGAAGCTTTCTTT. Protein sequence: CASSRRGLEAFF.

Worth noting for this clonotype: The junction shows a germline mismatch at one end, possibly a read error. The gene calls are TRBV30 and TRBJ1-1; no firm D call. In germline, CDR1 is GTSNPN, CDR2 SVGIG (reference sequence). CDR3 length: 12 residues. In DNA, the CDR3 is TGTGCCTGGAGCCCGATGAACGCTGAAGCTTTCTTT. Protein: CAWSPMNAEAFF. The variable domain in full, with the rest retrieved from reference TRBV30 and TRBJ1-1, is SQTIHQWPATLVQPVGSPLSLECTVEGTSNPNLYWYRQAAGRGLQLLFYSVGIGQISSEVPQNLSASRPQDRQFILSSKKLLLSDSGFYLCAWSPMNAEAFFGQGTRLTVV.

The chain has TRBV30 and TRBJ2-7, with D perhaps TRBD2 (5 bases). Trimming pared 0 bases from V and 0 bases from J, leaving 9 bases between. Germline V lookup: CDR1 GTSNPN, CDR2 SVGIG (reference sequence). The CDR3 runs 14 residues. The CDR3 loop is CAWSVLGSSYEQYF. The CDR3, as DNA: TGTGCCTGGAGTGTACTAGGGAGCTCCTACGAGCAGTACTTC.

V gene TRBV6-4 combines with J gene TRBJ2-1, with 8 bases lining up with TRBD2. J gave up 6 bases and V 0 bases, and 7 bases lay outside the gene matches. Germline V gene lookup returns CDR1 MRHNA and CDR2 SNTAGT. The CDR3 totals 16 residues. CDR3: CASSDSSGGAPNEQFF. CDR3 DNA sequence: TGTGCCAGCAGTGACTCGTCGGGGGGGGCGCCCAATGAGCAGTTCTTC.

CDR3 region: CAISEGRGPYNEQFF. In DNA form, the CDR3 reads TGTGCCATCAGTGAGGGCAGGGGACCATACAATGAGCAGTTCTTC. The J gene is TRBJ2-1, the V gene TRBV10-3; maybe TRBD1 (6 bases). This CDR3 spans 15 amino acids. CDR1 and CDR2 (germline): ENHRY, SYGVKD. The V end lost 2 bases, the J end lost 4 bases, and 12 bases lay between the germline ends.

The chain carries TRBV4-3 and TRBJ2-2; TRBD1 aligns across 10 bases. This CDR3 is 15 amino acids long. V gave up 5 bases and J gave up 3 bases; unmatched junction bases: 3. The germline V gene encodes CDR1 LGHNA and CDR2 YSLEER. In DNA, the CDR3 is TGCGCCAGCAGCAAAGGGACAGGGGACACCGGGGAGCTGTTTTTT. This gives the protein CASSKGTGDTGELFF.

This clonotype appeared a single time. This sequence joins TRBV12-3 or TRBV12-4 and TRBJ2-2; no firm D call. CDR3 length: 16 residues. V gave up 6 bases and J gave up 0 bases, with 14 bases separating them. As DNA, the CDR3 is TGTGCCAGCAGAGCACTGACCGATACGAACACCGGGGAGCTGTTTTTT. This codes for CASRALTDTNTGELFF.

The chain carries TRBV4-1 and TRBJ2-3; 10 bases are shared with TRBD2. The CDR3 spans 18 residues. Germline V gene sequence: CDR1 MGHRA, CDR2 YSYEKL. V shed 1 base and J 2 bases; nucleotides not matched to a gene: 9. The CDR3 loop reads CASSQGPSGGWITDTQYF. CDR3 nucleotide sequence: TGCGCCAGCAGCCAAGGGCCTAGCGGGGGCTGGATCACAGATACGCAGTATTTT.

The chain has TRBV27 and TRBJ2-7, with D perhaps TRBD1 (6 bases). Trimming took off 6 bases at V and 6 bases at J, with 15 bases between the two ends. Germline V gives CDR1 MNHEY, CDR2 SMNVEV (reference sequence). CDR3 length: 13 amino acids. This CDR3 is CASSATTGSEQYF. The CDR3 DNA follows: TGTGCCAGCAGCGCGACCACAGGGTCCGAGCAGTACTTC.

The CDR3 sequence is CASSRGELFF. The CDR3 DNA reads TGTGCCAGCAGCCGCGGGGAGCTGTTTTTT. The V call is TRBV5-8, the J call TRBJ2-2; D is unclear. The V and J ends lost 4 bases and 7 bases respectively, with 2 bases between them. The CDR3 length is 10 residues. Germline loops: CDR1 SGHTS, CDR2 YDEGEE.

The chain is built from TRBV3-1 and TRBJ2-7; 9 nucleotides align to TRBD1. The CDR3 loop spans 16 amino acids. Germline V lookup: CDR1 LGHDT, CDR2 YNNKEL (reference sequence). V lost 0 bases to trimming and J lost 7 bases; unmatched junction nucleotides: 10. CDR3 region: CASSQDLGTGMTEQYF. CDR3 sequence (DNA): TGTGCCAGCAGCCAAGATTTGGGGACAGGGATGACAGAGCAGTACTTC.

CDR3 sequence: CASSINPQGATNEKLFF. The CDR3 nucleotides are TGTGCCAGCAGCATCAACCCACAGGGGGCAACTAATGAAAAACTGTTTTTT. This chain uses TRBV9 with TRBJ1-4; 8 bases match TRBD1. J gave up 0 bases and V 4 bases, and 8 bases lay outside the gene matches. The germline V gene encodes CDR1 SGDLS and CDR2 YYNGEE. This CDR3 is built from 17 residues.

The CDR3 region is CASSVGGRNEQYF. CDR3 sequence (DNA): TGTGCCAGCAGCGTGGGAGGAAGAAACGAGCAGTACTTC. The rearrangement joins TRBV9 to TRBJ2-7, with TRBD2 as a possible D gene (6 bases). Germline CDR1 reads SGDLS; CDR2 reads YYNGEE. Between the trimmed V and J ends, which lost 2 bases and 5 bases, there was a span of 11 bases. There are 13 residues in the CDR3. The whole variable domain, remainder taken from reference TRBV9 and TRBJ2-7, is DSGVTQTPKHLITATGQRVTLRCSPRSGDLSVYWYQQSLDQGLQFLIQYYNGEERAKGNILERFSAQQFPDLHSELNLSSLELGDSALYFCASSVGGRNEQYFGPGTRLTVT.

In DNA, the CDR3 is TGCAGCGTTGGGGCATTCGGGGGGGTTTACAATGAGCAGTTCTTC. Translating gives CSVGAFGGVYNEQFF. This chain links TRBV29-1 with TRBJ2-1; the match to TRBD2 covers 8 bases. Germline V CDR1 and CDR2: SQVTM, ANQGSEA. J lost 4 bases, V lost 4 bases, and 9 bases had no gene match. The CDR3 sequence is 15 residues long.

This rearrangement joins TRBV12-3 or TRBV12-4 to TRBJ1-2, with D perhaps matching TRBD1 (5 bases). V lost 3 bases and J 8 bases, leaving 13 bases between the germline ends. This CDR3 is built from 13 residues. CDR3 region: CASSFVGENGYTF. The CDR3 nucleotides are TGTGCCAGCAGTTTTGTAGGGGAGAACGGCTACACCTTC.